The 14 T cell receptor beta chains in this list originate from one sample, sequenced in a study of T-cell memory formation after mild COVID-19. TCRdb reprocessed the 5' RACE reads with MiXCR, giving one entry per CDR3 protein. This table holds about 310,000 distinct CDR3 sequences, just under 20% found once. The sample taken for sequencing was PBMCs or a T cell subset sorted from them (not recorded which). These receptors all stem from a young man who had mild COVID-19 (a few samples of this study predate the infection). Cell type and time point are not known.

This clonotype was seen only a few times. CDR3 nucleotide sequence: TGTGCCAGCAGCGTAGCAGCAGGGAGGGATGGCTACACCTTC. Translating gives CASSVAAGRDGYTF. The genes are TRBV9 and TRBJ1-2; D is perhaps TRBD1 (5 bases). V lost 0 bases to trimming and J lost 6 bases, with 12 bases between them. Per germline, CDR1 SGDLS and CDR2 YYNGEE. There are 14 residues in the CDR3.

The chain combines TRBV5-4 with TRBJ2-5; D may match TRBD1 or TRBD2 (5 bases each). The ends were cut back, 4 bases at V and 2 bases at J, with 15 bases in the middle. The length of the CDR3 is 15 residues. Germline V gene lookup returns CDR1 SGHNT and CDR2 YYREEE (reference sequence). DNA of the CDR3: TGTGCCAGCAGCAGAGGGACCCCGGGTCAAGAGACCCAGTACTTC. Amino acid sequence: CASSRGTPGQETQYF.

This clonotype has only a few counts. The chain is built from TRBV7-8 and TRBJ2-5, with TRBD2 as a possible D gene (6 bases). Germline V gene lookup returns CDR1 SGHVS and CDR2 FQNEAQ. V lost 6 bases and J lost 5, with 19 bases in between. This CDR3 contains 15 residues. CDR3 sequence: CASRPVPTRRETQYF. The CDR3 nucleotides are TGTGCCAGCAGGCCCGTCCCGACTAGACGGGAGACCCAGTACTTC.

The chain recombines TRBV11-1 with TRBJ1-1, with TRBD1 identical over 8 bases. CDR1 is SGHAT, CDR2 FQDESV, per germline (reference sequence). The length of the CDR3 is 14 residues. The junction had 3 bases not matched to a gene; V was cut back by 2 bases and J by 4 bases. In nucleotides, the CDR3 is TGTGCCAGCAGCTTATTCCAGGGGGCCACTGAAGCTTTCTTT. This encodes CASSLFQGATEAFF.

The chain combines TRBV15 with TRBJ2-6; 7 bases match TRBD2. Germline CDR1 LNHNV, CDR2 YYDKDF (reference sequence). The junction had 9 bases not matched to a gene; V was cut back by 9 bases and J by 1 base. There are 16 residues in the CDR3. The CDR3: CATGYGGTSGANVLTF. The CDR3 DNA follows: TGTGCCACGGGGTACGGGGGGACTTCTGGGGCCAACGTCCTGACTTTC.

This clonotype showed up just a few times. This rearrangement joins TRBV14 to TRBJ2-1, with D perhaps TRBD1 (6 bases). Trimming took 2 bases from V and 6 from J, leaving 11 bases between them. The germline V gene has CDR1 SGHDN and CDR2 FVKESK. The CDR3 extends over 14 amino acids. The CDR3 region has the DNA TGTGCCAGCAGCCAATGGCAGGGGATCAATGAGCAGTTCTTC. It codes for CASSQWQGINEQFF.

This rearrangement joins TRBV18 to TRBJ2-7; D might be TRBD1 or TRBD2, each matching 5 bases. The germline gives CDR1 KGHSH, CDR2 LQKENI. V lost 0 bases to trimming and J lost 4 bases, with 19 bases between them. This CDR3 contains 17 residues. The CDR3 protein is CASSPPSFQGVLYEQYF. The CDR3 DNA sequence: TGTGCCAGCTCACCACCGTCCTTCCAGGGAGTATTGTACGAGCAGTACTTC. Variable domain in full (rest from reference TRBV18 and TRBJ2-7): NAGVMQNPRHLVRRRGQEARLRCSPMKGHSHVYWYRQLPEEGLKFMVYLQKENIIDESGMPKERFSAEFPKEGPSILRIQQVVRGDSAAYFCASSPPSFQGVLYEQYFGPGTRLTVT.

This clonotype was seen more than once but under ten times. The chain carries TRBV6-5 and TRBJ2-5; D may be TRBD2 (7 bases). The CDR3 consists of 15 residues. Trimming left V 2 bases short and J 5 bases short, with 15 bases between. Germline assignment: CDR1 MNHEY and CDR2 SVGAGI. CDR3 in amino acids: CASSYGGGRLETQYF. The CDR3 coding sequence is TGTGCCAGCAGTTACGGGGGGGGCCGGTTGGAGACCCAGTACTTC.

The chain recombines TRBV7-2 with TRBJ2-7; D is ambiguous. The CDR3 runs to 12 residues. V was cut by 1 base and J by 5 bases, with 6 bases left in between. The V gene's germline CDR1 is SGHTA and CDR2 FQGNSA. CDR3 protein: CASSLVRNEQYF. The CDR3 coding sequence is TGTGCCAGCAGCTTAGTCCGCAACGAGCAGTACTTC. The variable domain in full, completed from reference TRBV7-2 and TRBJ2-7, reads GAGVSQSPSNKVTEKGKDVELRCDPISGHTALYWYRQSLGQGLEFLIYFQGNSAPDKSGLPSDRFSAERTGGSVSTLTIQRTQQEDSAVYLCASSLVRNEQYFGPGTRLTVT.

This clonotype was observed a few times. DNA of the CDR3: TGTGCCAGCATAAACGGCCCTTCCAGATACCAAGAGACCCAGTACTTC. Its protein product is CASINGPSRYQETQYF. This chain links TRBV6-2 or TRBV6-3 with TRBJ2-5; D is ambiguous. The germline V gene has CDR1 MNHEY and CDR2 SVGEGT. Trimming stripped 7 bases from V and 0 bases from J, with 18 bases between. The CDR3 sequence is 16 residues long.

This clonotype occurred many times. The DNA for the CDR3 is TGTGCCAGCTCACCACCAGCCTCCTACGAGCAGTACTTC. Protein sequence: CASSPPASYEQYF. The chain carries TRBV18 and TRBJ2-7; D remains ambiguous. CDR1 is KGHSH, CDR2 LQKENI, per germline. CDR3 length equals 13 residues. V shed 0 bases and J shed 0 bases, with 3 bases lying between them.

This clonotype was seen only a few times. The chain links TRBV28 to TRBJ2-7, with 8 positions matching TRBD1. With 6 bases clipped from V and 0 bases from J, the junction kept 10 bases outside the gene matches. Germline V gene sequence: CDR1 MDHEN, CDR2 SYDVKM. This CDR3 contains 16 residues. CDR3 sequence: CASSGGRTGLSYEQYV. The DNA of the CDR3 is TGTGCCAGCAGCGGCGGAAGGACAGGGCTCTCCTACGAGCAGTACGTC.

This chain links TRBV6-2 or TRBV6-3 with TRBJ1-1; a weak D match, TRBD1 (5 bases). Trimming stripped 3 bases from V and 11 bases from J, with 19 bases between. This CDR3 is built from 14 residues. Looked up from germline, CDR1 is MNHEY and CDR2 is SVGEGT. CDR3 DNA sequence: TGTGCCAGCAGTTATCTTGATCTTCGGGACGGCGCTTTCTTT. It is translated as CASSYLDLRDGAFF.

The J gene is TRBJ1-2, the V gene TRBV11-2; 10 nucleotides line up with TRBD1. The germline V gene encodes CDR1 SGHAT and CDR2 FQNNGV. V lost 2 bases to trimming and J lost 6 bases; unmatched junction nucleotides: 6. CDR3 length: 15 amino acids. CDR3 amino acids: CASSLPGQGHNGYTF. CDR3 DNA: TGTGCCAGCAGCTTACCGGGACAGGGGCATAATGGCTACACCTTC.